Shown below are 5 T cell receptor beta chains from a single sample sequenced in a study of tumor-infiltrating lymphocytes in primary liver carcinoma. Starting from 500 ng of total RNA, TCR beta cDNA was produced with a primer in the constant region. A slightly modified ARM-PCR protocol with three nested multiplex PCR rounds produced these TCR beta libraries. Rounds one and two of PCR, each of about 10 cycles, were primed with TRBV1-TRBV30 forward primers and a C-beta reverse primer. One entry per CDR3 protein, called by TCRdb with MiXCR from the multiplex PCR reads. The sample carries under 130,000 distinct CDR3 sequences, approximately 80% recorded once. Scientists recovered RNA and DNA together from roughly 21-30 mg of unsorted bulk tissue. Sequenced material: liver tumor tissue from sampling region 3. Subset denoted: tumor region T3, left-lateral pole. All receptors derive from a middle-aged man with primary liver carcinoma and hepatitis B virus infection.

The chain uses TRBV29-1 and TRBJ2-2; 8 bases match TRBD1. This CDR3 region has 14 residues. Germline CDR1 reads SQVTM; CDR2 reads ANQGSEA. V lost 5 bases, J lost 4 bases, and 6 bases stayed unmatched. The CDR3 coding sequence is TGCAGCGTTAAAGGACAGGGTAGCACCGGGGAGCTGTTTTTT. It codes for CSVKGQGSTGELFF.

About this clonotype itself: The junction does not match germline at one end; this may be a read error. CDR3 DNA: TGCACCAGCAACACGCTCGGACTAGCGGGAGAAAATGAGCAGTTCTTC. This translates into CTSNTLGLAGENEQFF. The chain employs TRBV5-1 and TRBJ2-1, with 13 positions matching TRBD2. Per the germline V gene, CDR1 is SGHRS and CDR2 is YFSETQ. There are 16 residues in the CDR3.

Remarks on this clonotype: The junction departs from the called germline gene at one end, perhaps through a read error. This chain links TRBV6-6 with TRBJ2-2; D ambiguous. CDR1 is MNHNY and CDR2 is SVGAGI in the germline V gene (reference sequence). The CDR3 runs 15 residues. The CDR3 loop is CVSTGPAANTGELFF. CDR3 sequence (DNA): TGTGTCAGCACTGGTCCGGCGGCTAATACCGGGGAGCTGTTTTTT.

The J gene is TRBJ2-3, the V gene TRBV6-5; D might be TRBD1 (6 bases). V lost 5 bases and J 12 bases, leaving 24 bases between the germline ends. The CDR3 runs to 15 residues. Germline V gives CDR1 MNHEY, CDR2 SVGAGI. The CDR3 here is CASSPGTLSTDIQYF. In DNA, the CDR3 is TGTGCCAGCAGTCCCGGGACATTGAGCACAGATATCCAGTATTTT.

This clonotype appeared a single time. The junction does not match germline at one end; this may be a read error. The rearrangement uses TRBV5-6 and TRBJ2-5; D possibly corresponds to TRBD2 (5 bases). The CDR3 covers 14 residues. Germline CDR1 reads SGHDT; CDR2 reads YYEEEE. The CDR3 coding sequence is TGTGCCAGCACCTTGGAGGCTAGCCAAGAGACTAAGGACTTC. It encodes CASTLEASQETKDF.